Listed here are 17 T cell receptor beta chains from one sample, sequenced in a study of response to subunit inactivated influenza vaccine. TCRdb ran MiXCR on the RT-PCR reads and lists one entry per CDR3 protein. This table holds about 190,000 distinct CDR3 sequences, about an eighth found once. Sequencing was performed on CD8+ T cells sorted from PBMCs, taken more than 4 days after vaccination. The receptors originated from a man aged 45 to 65 who received an inactivated influenza vaccine.

A few counts support this clonotype. The V and J genes are TRBV4-3 and TRBJ2-1, with TRBD2 identical over 16 bases. Trimming removed 4 bases from V and 4 bases from J; junction bases left unmatched: 7. Germline V gene data show CDR1 as LGHNA and CDR2 as YSLEER. This CDR3 comprises 18 residues. As DNA, the CDR3 is TGCGCCAGCAGCCCCGTCCCGGGACTAGCGGGGGGGTACAATGAGCAGTTCTTC. This codes for CASSPVPGLAGGYNEQFF.

This clonotype was detected a few times. The chain uses TRBV24-1 and TRBJ2-5; D gene ambiguous. The germline V gene encodes CDR1 KGHDR and CDR2 SFDVKD. The V and J ends lost 2 bases and 3 bases respectively, with 3 bases between them. The CDR3 runs 12 residues. The CDR3 nucleotides read TGTGCCACCAGTGATTGGGAAGAGACCCAGTACTTC. It codes for CATSDWEETQYF.

The chain employs TRBV28 and TRBJ2-7; D possibly corresponds to TRBD1 (6 bases). Germline CDR1 and CDR2: MDHEN and SYDVKM. The CDR3 runs to 15 residues. Trimming took 1 base from V and 5 from J, leaving 15 bases between them. The CDR3 loop is CASSLSGTSRNEQYF. CDR3 coding DNA: TGTGCCAGCAGTTTATCCGGGACATCCCGGAACGAGCAGTACTTC.

This clonotype has only a few counts. The V gene is TRBV15, the J gene TRBJ2-5; weak D call: TRBD1 (6 bases). V dropped 4 bases and J dropped 0 bases, with 12 bases sitting between them. CDR1 is LNHNV and CDR2 is YYDKDF in the germline V gene (reference sequence). This CDR3 comprises 15 residues. The DNA of the CDR3 is TGTGCCACCAGCAAGTGGACAGAAGACCAAGAGACCCAGTACTTC. Protein product: CATSKWTEDQETQYF.

The chain links TRBV10-3 to TRBJ2-5; TRBD1 is a possible D gene (6 bases). Germline CDR1 reads ENHRY; CDR2 reads SYGVKD. The V gene lost 3 bases and the J gene lost 1 base, with 21 bases spanning the gap. This CDR3 is 18 amino acids long. The CDR3 DNA sequence: TGTGCCATCAGTGAACGGCAGGGGCAAATCAACTTCCAAGAGACCCAGTACTTC. As protein: CAISERQGQINFQETQYF.

The table lists this clonotype with a few counts. This chain links TRBV4-3 with TRBJ2-5; 7 bases match TRBD1. Trimming cost V 0 bases and J 5 bases; bases outside gene matches: 6. CDR3 length equals 15 residues. CDR1 LGHNA and CDR2 YSLEER come from the germline V gene. The DNA for the CDR3 is TGCGCCAGCAGCCAAGATCCGGACAGGCCCGAGACCCAGTACTTC. Protein sequence: CASSQDPDRPETQYF.

The chain uses TRBV12-3 or TRBV12-4 and TRBJ1-3; 7 positions match TRBD1. This CDR3 is 15 amino acids long. J was trimmed by 0 bases and V by 6 bases; bases with no gene match: 5. The CDR3 bases are TGTGCCAGCAGCATGGACAGGCACTCTGGAAACACCATATATTTT. Amino acids: CASSMDRHSGNTIYF.

The chain employs TRBV24-1 and TRBJ2-2; D ambiguous. The CDR3 has 15 amino acids. Trimming cost V 3 bases and J 2 bases, with 9 bases left between them. Per the germline V gene, CDR1 is KGHDR and CDR2 is SFDVKD. The CDR3 nucleotides read TGTGCCACCAGTGATGTACAGAAAAACACCGGGGAGCTGTTTTTT. This codes for CATSDVQKNTGELFF.

This clonotype occurred a few times. The genes are TRBV7-8 and TRBJ1-5, with D unclear. The CDR3 runs 15 residues. Deletions cut 4 bases from V and 1 base from J, with 11 bases between. The germline gives CDR1 SGHVS, CDR2 FQNEAQ. The chain's CDR3 is CASSYEAQSNQPQHF. The CDR3 nucleotides are TGTGCCAGCAGCTACGAGGCACAGAGCAATCAGCCCCAGCATTTT.

By sample share, this clonotype is medium-sized. This chain's CDR3 is CASSPLRRTPIAKNIQYF. In nucleotides, the CDR3 is TGTGCCAGCAGTCCCCTTCGGCGGACACCAATAGCCAAAAACATTCAGTACTTC. The chain combines TRBV6-9 with TRBJ2-4, with TRBD1 as a possible D gene (5 bases). V lost 5 bases and J 0 bases, leaving 20 bases between the germline ends. This CDR3 has 18 residues. CDR1 and CDR2 from the germline V gene are MNHGY and SVAAGI.

The sample holds many counts of this clonotype. This chain's CDR3 is CASSPPGRLAETTDTQYF. The CDR3 DNA sequence: TGTGCCAGCTCACCACCGGGTCGACTAGCGGAGACCACAGATACGCAGTATTTT. V is TRBV18 and J is TRBJ2-3; 9 bases align to TRBD2. This CDR3 is built from 18 residues. Germline V lookup: CDR1 KGHSH, CDR2 LQKENI. After removal of 0 bases from V and 2 bases from J, the junction contained 9 bases not matched to a gene.

This clonotype was counted a few times. The V gene is TRBV11-1, the J gene TRBJ2-1; 8 positions match TRBD2. The germline gives CDR1 SGHAT, CDR2 FQDESV (reference sequence). CDR3 length: 18 residues. V was pared by 2 bases and J by 6 bases, with 15 bases of the junction left unmatched. The CDR3 loop reads CASSLPPGLREAFNEQFF. The CDR3, as DNA: TGTGCCAGCAGCTTACCCCCCGGGTTGCGGGAGGCCTTCAATGAGCAGTTCTTC.

The chain is built from TRBV9 and TRBJ2-1; D is tentatively TRBD1 or TRBD2 (5 bases each). Looked up from germline, CDR1 is SGDLS and CDR2 is YYNGEE. V lost 0 bases to trimming and J lost 1 base, with 8 bases between them. CDR3 length equals 15 residues. For the CDR3, the DNA is TGTGCCAGCAGCGTAGGGGGGACGTCCTACAATGAGCAGTTCTTC. Translation gives CASSVGGTSYNEQFF.

The CDR3 region has the DNA TGTGCCAGCAGCTTGCCCGGGACCCACAATGAGCAGTTCTTC. Translating it yields CASSLPGTHNEQFF. This sequence joins TRBV7-9 and TRBJ2-1; D possibly matches TRBD1 or TRBD2 (5 bases each). Germline V gene lookup returns CDR1 SEHNR and CDR2 FQNEAQ (reference sequence). The germline V and J ends were trimmed by 3 bases and 5 bases, with 11 bases remaining between them. The CDR3 has 14 amino acids.

The chain recombines TRBV20-1 with TRBJ2-7, with 9 bases lining up with TRBD1. CDR3 length: 14 amino acids. Germline CDR1 is DFQATT and CDR2 is SNEGSKA (reference sequence). The trim removed 6 bases at V and 7 bases at J, leaving 13 bases unmatched. For the CDR3, the DNA is TGCAGTGCATTTCCGGGACAGGGTTTTTGGGAGCAGTACTTC. Translation gives CSAFPGQGFWEQYF.

This clonotype was seen only once. The gene calls are TRBV9 and TRBJ2-7; 9 bases align to TRBD1. J lost 2 bases, V lost 3 bases, and 9 bases had no gene match. The CDR3 spans 16 residues. Germline lookup yields CDR1 SGDLS and CDR2 YYNGEE. CDR3 DNA: TGTGCCAGCAGCGCCTCCGGGACAGGGCCCCCCTACGAGCAGTACTTC. Its protein product is CASSASGTGPPYEQYF.

V gene TRBV4-3 combines with J gene TRBJ2-3, with D unresolved. CDR1 and CDR2 from the germline V gene are LGHNA and YSLEER. V lost 1 base to trimming and J lost 2 bases, with 13 bases between them. The CDR3 sequence is 16 residues long. The CDR3 region is CASSQVRQNPTDTQYF. CDR3 bases: TGCGCCAGCAGCCAAGTTAGACAAAATCCCACAGATACGCAGTATTTT.